The 10 T cell receptor beta chains below come from one sample, sequenced in a study of T cells after yellow fever vaccination. MiXCR was run by TCRdb on the 5' RACE reads, yielding one entry per CDR3 protein. The table lists around 53,000 distinct CDR3 sequences, less than 8% of them singletons. The sequences come from CD8+ T cells not binding an NS4B(214-222) dextramer, sorted from PBMCs, collected around 45 days after the first yellow fever vaccination. These receptors came from a man younger than 35 who received the YFV17D yellow fever vaccine.

This chain uses TRBV5-1 with TRBJ2-7; perhaps TRBD2 as D (5 bases). This CDR3 has 14 residues. Germline CDR1 SGHRS, CDR2 YFSETQ. The V end lost 2 bases, the J end lost 0 bases, and 9 bases lay between the germline ends. CDR3 DNA sequence: TGCGCCAGCAGCTTTAGCGTCAACTCCTACGAGCAGTACGTC. Amino acid sequence: CASSFSVNSYEQYV.

V gene TRBV9 combines with J gene TRBJ1-5; D possibly corresponds to TRBD1 (6 bases). There are 15 residues in the CDR3. Trimming removed 7 bases from V and 0 bases from J, with 14 bases in between. In germline, CDR1 is SGDLS, CDR2 YYNGEE. The chain's CDR3 is CASGGGENSNQPQHF. CDR3 in DNA: TGTGCCAGCGGAGGGGGAGAGAATAGCAATCAGCCCCAGCATTTT. The complete variable domain, with remaining parts taken from reference TRBV9 and TRBJ1-5, reads DSGVTQTPKHLITATGQRVTLRCSPRSGDLSVYWYQQSLDQGLQFLIQYYNGEERAKGNILERFSAQQFPDLHSELNLSSLELGDSALYFCASGGGENSNQPQHFGDGTRLSIL.

The chain recombines TRBV4-3 with TRBJ1-4; D is unclear. Trimming removed 0 bases from V and 4 bases from J, with 6 bases in between. The CDR3 has 14 residues. Germline V gene lookup returns CDR1 LGHNA and CDR2 YSLEER. The CDR3 reads CASSQDRDNEKLFF. CDR3 sequence (DNA): TGCGCCAGCAGCCAAGATCGAGATAATGAAAAACTGTTTTTT.

This clonotype was observed a handful of times. The V gene is TRBV7-3, the J gene TRBJ2-3; possibly TRBD1 or TRBD2 for D (6 bases each). This CDR3 has 16 residues. V was clipped by 0 bases and J by 2 bases, with 12 bases between them. CDR1 and CDR2 from the germline V gene are SGHTA and FQGTGA. Here the CDR3 DNA reads TGTGCCAGCAGCTTAACGAGTTCGGGGGCCACAGATACGCAGTATTTT. Its translation is CASSLTSSGATDTQYF.

This clonotype was recorded a few times. This chain joins TRBV12-3 or TRBV12-4 and TRBJ1-1; 7 bases are a match to TRBD1. The CDR3 is made up of 14 amino acids. V was clipped by 6 bases and J by 0 bases; unmatched bases: 4. CDR3 DNA: TGTGCCAGCAGCACGACAGGGATGAACACTGAAGCTTTCTTT. Protein product: CASSTTGMNTEAFF.

CDR3 sequence (DNA): TGCAGCGCCGACCCCGGGACAGGGGTAAGGTTCCAAGAGACCCAGTACTTC. Translated, it gives CSADPGTGVRFQETQYF. The V gene is TRBV29-1, the J gene TRBJ2-5, with TRBD1 matching over 10 bases. Germline trimming cut 7 bases from V and 1 base from J; bases unmatched to any gene: 15. CDR3 length: 17 residues. Germline V gene data show CDR1 as SQVTM and CDR2 as ANQGSEA.

The sample holds many counts of this clonotype. V and J are TRBV5-6 and TRBJ2-3, with unresolved D. This CDR3 contains 14 residues. The V gene's germline CDR1 is SGHDT and CDR2 YYEEEE. The V end was cut by 0 bases, the J end by 2 bases, with 7 bases between. The DNA of the CDR3 is TGTGCCAGCAGCTTGGTTGCAGACACAGATACGCAGTATTTT. The encoded protein is CASSLVADTDTQYF. Variable domain in full (rest from reference TRBV5-6 and TRBJ2-3): DAGVTQSPTHLIKTRGQQVTLRCSPKSGHDTVSWYQQALGQGPQFIFQYYEEEERQRGNFPDRFSGHQFPNYSSELNVNALLLGDSALYLCASSLVADTDTQYFGPGTRLTVL.

This clonotype showed up many times. The chain employs TRBV12-3 or TRBV12-4 and TRBJ2-2, with TRBD2 as a possible D gene (5 bases). Trimming took off 3 bases at V and 2 bases at J, with 13 bases between the two ends. This CDR3 has 16 amino acids. The CDR3 DNA is TGTGCCAGCAGTTTTAACCGGGATCCTAACACCGGGGAGCTGTTTTTT. This translates into CASSFNRDPNTGELFF.

The chain couples TRBV20-1 to TRBJ2-3; D call uncertain. Deletions cut 3 bases from V and 0 bases from J, with 13 bases between. The CDR3 has 15 amino acids. The germline V gene has CDR1 DFQATT and CDR2 SNEGSKA (reference sequence). The CDR3, as DNA: TGCAGTGCTAGTCTCAGTCCTTCTAGCACAGATACGCAGTATTTT. It translates to CSASLSPSSTDTQYF.

There are many counts of this clonotype. The V and J genes are TRBV5-5 and TRBJ1-5; D unclear. The germline gives CDR1 SGHKS, CDR2 YYEKEE (reference sequence). CDR3 length: 15 residues. Between the trimmed V and J ends, which lost 4 bases and 7 bases, there was a span of 18 bases. The CDR3 region has the DNA TGTGCCAGCAGCCCCGGGGAGTTCGGTTGGCAGCCCCAGCATTTT. It yields the protein CASSPGEFGWQPQHF.